This paragraph covers one T cell receptor (beta chain) sequence. The antigen is unknown. This CDR3 is built from 13 residues. V was clipped by 0 bases and J by 2 bases, with 6 bases between them. Germline values: CDR1 DFQATT, CDR2 SNEGSKA (reference sequence). The sample belongs to a study of post-analysis software for immune sequencing data. Study-wide results and caveats: F measure grouped same-batch samples tightly together. Multiple sclerosis patients had significantly lower normalized Chao1 diversity than controls. The study found TRBV5-6, TRBV5-1 and TRBV20-1 among about five TRBV segments more frequent in patients than controls.

Prepared libraries of TCR beta cDNA carried unique molecular identifiers. T cells numbering roughly 0.9 to 10 million yielded cDNA molecules that totaled approximately 500,000. TCRdb independently ran MiXCR on the PCR reads; one entry per CDR3 protein. The profile covers hundreds of thousands of distinct CDR3 sequences, with approximately 60% appearing a single time and 10% to 12% taken by the ten largest. This sequence originates from a girl aged 2 to 10 with multiple sclerosis. The sample consisted of blood. The chain links TRBV20-1 to TRBJ2-3; D gene unclear. The CDR3 reads CSAREAFTDTQYF. The DNA of the CDR3 is TGCAGTGCTAGAGAGGCTTTCACAGATACGCAGTATTTT.